These 11 T cell receptor beta chains came from one sample sequenced in a study of T cell responses to AZD1222 COVID-19 vaccine. Sequencing was performed with immunoSEQ multiplex PCR; in TCRdb, only in-frame clones are kept and a portion is missing. This sample yields about 120,000 clones, of which roughly 85% are seen a single time; 1.5% to 2% belongs to the top ten. The sequencing here drew on peripheral blood, taken on day 0 of AZD1222 vaccination. Every receptor here comes from an adult in good health.

The rearrangement uses TRBV28 and TRBJ2-2; D unclear. The germline CDR1 and CDR2 sequences are MDHEN and SYDVKM. The CDR3 loop spans 12 amino acids. Between the trimmed V and J ends, which lost 7 bases and 7 bases, there was a span of 10 bases. CDR3 amino acids: CASTPFVGELFF. Here the CDR3 DNA reads TGTGCCAGCACTCCCTTCGTCGGGGAGCTGTTTTTT.

The chain uses TRBV30 and TRBJ2-2; tentative D call: TRBD1 (6 bases). With 5 bases removed from V and 0 bases from J, the gap between germline ends came to 28 bases. CDR1 and CDR2 from the germline V gene are GTSNPN and SVGIG (reference sequence). The CDR3 loop spans 20 amino acids. As DNA, the CDR3 is TGTGCCTGGGGGGGACGGGACACATATGAGCAGTACGCGAACACCGGGGAGCTGTTTTTT. It encodes CAWGGRDTYEQYANTGELFF.

The V call is TRBV3-1 (or the pseudogene TRBV3-2), the J call TRBJ1-2, with a tentative D call TRBD1 (6 bases). Germline CDR1 and CDR2: LGHDT and YNNKEL (reference sequence). The CDR3 covers 13 residues. Trimming took off 1 base at V and 8 bases at J, with 11 bases between the two ends. Here the CDR3 DNA reads TGTGCCAGCAGCCAAGTCGCCGGGACAGGCTACACCTTC. This gives the protein CASSQVAGTGYTF.

The chain carries TRBV5-1 and TRBJ2-1; 12 nucleotides agree with TRBD2. CDR3 length: 16 residues. V was pared by 3 bases and J by 4 bases, with 5 bases of the junction left unmatched. Looked up from germline, CDR1 is SGHRS and CDR2 is YFSETQ. In DNA form, the CDR3 reads TGCGCCAGCAGCTCCACTAGCGGGGGGCCATACAATGAGCAGTTCTTC. Its protein is CASSSTSGGPYNEQFF.

The chain has TRBV7-9 and TRBJ1-2; D ambiguous. The CDR3 totals 14 residues. V dropped 4 bases and J dropped 0 bases, with 9 bases sitting between them. CDR1 is SEHNR, CDR2 FQNEAQ, per germline (reference sequence). DNA of the CDR3: TGTGCCAGCAGCTCCCGGGCTTCTAACTATGGCTACACCTTC. It codes for CASSSRASNYGYTF.

The chain links TRBV18 to TRBJ1-1; no clear D. Trimming cost V 6 bases and J 4 bases, with 18 bases left between them. The V gene's germline CDR1 is KGHSH and CDR2 LQKENI. The CDR3 is made up of 15 amino acids. DNA for the CDR3: TGTGCCAGCTCTACTACCGGGTCCGAGGTCACTGAAGCTTTCTTT. It encodes CASSTTGSEVTEAFF.

The chain recombines TRBV5-1 with TRBJ1-1, with 10 bases that match TRBD1. Trimming at V came to 4 bases and at J to 7 bases, leaving 4 bases not matched to a gene. CDR1 and CDR2 from the germline V gene are SGHRS and YFSETQ. The CDR3 is 13 amino acids. The CDR3 protein is CASSVDRGLEAFF. The CDR3 nucleotides are TGCGCCAGCAGCGTCGACAGGGGGCTTGAAGCTTTCTTT.

This sequence joins TRBV27 and TRBJ1-3; tentatively, D is TRBD1 (5 bases). Per germline, CDR1 MNHEY and CDR2 SMNVEV (reference sequence). V lost 5 bases, J lost 2 bases, and 16 bases lay in between. The CDR3 is 16 amino acids. CDR3 DNA sequence: TGTGCCAGCAGTCCAAGTGGGGCCCCGCCTGGAAACACCATATATTTT. Translation: CASSPSGAPPGNTIYF.

The chain has TRBV6-5 and TRBJ2-7; D might be TRBD1 (5 bases). This CDR3 has 12 residues. Germline CDR1 MNHEY, CDR2 SVGAGI. V lost 10 bases and J lost 0, with 10 bases in between. The CDR3 is CATFDSSYEQYF. Written as DNA, the CDR3 is TGTGCCACCTTTGACAGCTCCTACGAGCAGTACTTC.

V is TRBV7-2 and J is TRBJ2-3, with 10 positions matching TRBD2. V lost 3 bases and J lost 4; bases outside the gene matches: 7. The CDR3 contains 16 residues. Germline V CDR1 and CDR2: SGHTA, FQGNSA. The CDR3 bases are TGTGCCAGCAGCTTGTCTTGGACTAGCGGTCCAGATACGCAGTATTTT. This encodes CASSLSWTSGPDTQYF.

J is TRBJ1-1 and V is TRBV11-3; 9 nucleotides align to TRBD1. The length of the CDR3 is 15 residues. After removal of 6 bases from V and 6 bases from J, the junction contained 11 bases not matched to a gene. Germline V gene lookup returns CDR1 SGHNT and CDR2 YENEEA. CDR3: CASRPTTGGGSEAFF. DNA of the CDR3: TGTGCCAGCAGGCCTACGACAGGGGGAGGGTCTGAAGCTTTCTTT.